Here is one T cell receptor (beta chain) with its context. Each sample had eight separate cDNA synthesis reactions. The template-switching step introduced UMIs that carried a 6-nucleotide sample barcode. TCRdb re-called the 5' RACE reads and catalogs CDR3 proteins one per entry, DNA excluded. There are a few hundred thousand distinct CDR3 sequences in the sample, with approximately 1.6% held by the top ten. This entry belongs to a study of monozygotic twins with inflammatory bowel disease. This CDR3 is built from 14 residues. Germline CDR1 MNHEY, CDR2 SVGAGI. J is TRBJ2-7 and V is TRBV6-5; TCRdb's D call of TRBD1 is untestable without DNA. Sequences were obtained from blood. This receptor was taken from a human donor with ulcerative colitis or Crohn's disease, or a healthy co-twin of an affected twin (not recorded which). The CDR3 loop reads CASSLAQGRYEQYF.